A single sample gave rise to the 30 T cell receptor beta chains below, sequenced in a study of blood T cell repertoires in COVID-19. Generated by immunoSEQ multiplex PCR, the TCRdb table keeps only in-frame clones and is missing some. The sample holds approximately 210,000 clones, 80% to 90% seen once. The source material was peripheral blood. The receptors come from a man between 45 and 60 years old with active or convalescent COVID-19.

V and J are TRBV9 and TRBJ2-3; weak D call: TRBD1 (7 bases). The CDR3 consists of 12 residues. Germline V CDR1 and CDR2: SGDLS, YYNGEE. Trimming pared 0 bases from V and 11 bases from J, leaving 10 bases between. The CDR3 is CASSVDQGGQYF. The CDR3, as DNA: TGTGCCAGCAGCGTAGATCAGGGGGGGCAGTATTTT.

V is TRBV2 and J is TRBJ2-1, with TRBD2 matching over 10 bases. The CDR3 totals 15 residues. Trimming at V came to 3 bases and at J to 7 bases, leaving 6 bases not matched to a gene. The germline V gene encodes CDR1 SNHLY and CDR2 FYNNEI. This CDR3 is CASSDVGLADNEQFF. DNA of the CDR3: TGTGCCAGCAGTGACGTTGGACTAGCGGATAATGAGCAGTTCTTC.

V usage is TRBV5-1 and J usage is TRBJ2-6; tentatively, D is TRBD1 (5 bases). The germline gives CDR1 SGHRS, CDR2 YFSETQ. V was cut by 2 bases and J by 4 bases, with 13 bases left in between. There are 16 residues in the CDR3. Here the CDR3 reads CASSLNTGSGANVLTF. CDR3 coding DNA: TGCGCCAGCAGCTTAAATACAGGTTCCGGGGCCAACGTCCTGACTTTC. Drawing the rest from reference TRBV5-1 and TRBJ2-6, the complete variable domain is KAGVTQTPRYLIKTRGQQVTLSCSPISGHRSVSWYQQTPGQGLQFLFEYFSETQRNKGNFPGRFSGRQFSNSRSEMNVSTLELGDSALYLCASSLNTGSGANVLTFGAGSRLTVL.

This chain links TRBV10-3 with TRBJ2-7; 7 bases line up with TRBD1. This CDR3 has 14 residues. The V segment lost 8 bases and the J segment 2 bases; nucleotides outside the gene matches: 9. Per germline, CDR1 ENHRY and CDR2 SYGVKD. CDR3 sequence (DNA): TGTGCCATCGGATCCGGGACAGCGACCTACGAGCAGTACTTC. This codes for CAIGSGTATYEQYF.

This rearrangement joins TRBV28 to TRBJ2-3; 8 nucleotides match TRBD1. The CDR3 has 16 amino acids. Losses at the gene ends were 6 bases for V and 2 bases for J; bases not matched to a gene: 10. Germline lookup yields CDR1 MDHEN and CDR2 SYDVKM. The CDR3 nucleotides are TGTGCCAGCAGGCATACCGGGACAGGCCCCACAGATACGCAGTATTTT. Residues: CASRHTGTGPTDTQYF.

In this sample, this clone turned up once. The chain combines TRBV10-1 with TRBJ2-2; possibly TRBD1 for D (6 bases). Germline loops: CDR1 WNHNN, CDR2 SYGVQD (reference sequence). The CDR3 runs to 14 residues. V was pared by 6 bases and J by 0 bases, with 8 bases between. The CDR3 loop is CASSRGPNTGELFF. CDR3 in DNA: TGCGCCAGCAGCAGGGGCCCGAACACCGGGGAGCTGTTTTTT.

The rearrangement joins TRBV5-8 to TRBJ1-3, with unresolved D. From germline, CDR1 is SGHTS and CDR2 YDEGEE. This CDR3 spans 15 amino acids. V was pared by 4 bases and J by 2 bases, with 13 bases between. The CDR3 nucleotides read TGTGCCAGCAGCCGCGGAACTTTCACTGGAAACACCATATATTTT. Translation: CASSRGTFTGNTIYF.

V usage is TRBV28 and J usage is TRBJ1-2; D perhaps matches TRBD1 (5 bases). CDR3 length: 15 amino acids. Trimming removed 7 bases at V and 6 bases at J, with 21 bases between. Germline assignment: CDR1 MDHEN and CDR2 SYDVKM. CDR3 residues: CASTPSKGRVDGYTF. The CDR3 bases are TGTGCCAGCACTCCGTCGAAGGGCAGGGTAGATGGCTACACCTTC.

The gene calls are TRBV28 and TRBJ1-2, with TRBD1 matching 12 bases. The CDR3 contains 17 residues. The J segment lost 4 bases and the V segment lost 4 bases, leaving 10 bases of the junction unmatched. Germline V gene lookup returns CDR1 MDHEN and CDR2 SYDVKM. CDR3 in amino acids: CASSSWGQGARIYGYTF. In DNA, the CDR3 is TGTGCCAGCAGTTCTTGGGGACAGGGGGCGCGTATCTATGGCTACACCTTC.

The chain recombines TRBV19 with TRBJ2-7; 11 positions agree with TRBD2. Losses at the gene ends were 5 bases for V and 1 base for J; bases not matched to a gene: 7. Germline V lookup: CDR1 LNHDA, CDR2 SQIVND (reference sequence). The CDR3 runs 16 residues. CDR3 residues: CASSARTSGRSYEQYF. The DNA of the CDR3 is TGTGCCAGTAGTGCCCGGACTAGCGGGCGATCCTACGAGCAGTACTTC.

The rearrangement links TRBV11-2 to TRBJ1-4; D might be TRBD1 (5 bases). Trimming cost V 0 bases and J 2 bases, with 7 bases left between them. The CDR3 runs to 15 residues. The V gene's germline CDR1 is SGHAT and CDR2 FQNNGV. DNA of the CDR3: TGTGCCAGCAGCTTAGATCCAGGGACTAATGAAAAACTGTTTTTT. Its translation: CASSLDPGTNEKLFF.

The rearrangement links TRBV12-3 or TRBV12-4 to TRBJ2-7; D not resolved. The V gene lost 8 bases and the J gene lost 2 bases, with 13 bases spanning the gap. The CDR3 is 13 amino acids. CDR3 sequence (DNA): TGTGCCAGCGGTTACAGTTTTGCCTACGAGCAGTACTTC. Translated: CASGYSFAYEQYF.

This clone was detected a few times. The chain employs TRBV9 and TRBJ1-6, with TRBD1 as a possible D gene (6 bases). Looked up from germline, CDR1 is SGDLS and CDR2 is YYNGEE. This CDR3 contains 15 residues. The ends were cut back, 0 bases at V and 7 bases at J, with 11 bases in the middle. CDR3 in amino acids: CASSVEGERNSPLHF. The CDR3 nucleotides read TGTGCCAGCAGCGTAGAGGGGGAGAGGAATTCACCCCTCCACTTT.

V gene TRBV11-2 combines with J gene TRBJ1-2; no firm D call. Trimming stripped 5 bases from V and 4 bases from J, with 11 bases between. Looked up from germline, CDR1 is SGHAT and CDR2 is FQNNGV. This CDR3 region has 13 residues. The CDR3 nucleotides read TGTGCCAGCAGCCTTCAGGCGGGCTATGGCTACACCTTC. Its protein is CASSLQAGYGYTF. The whole variable domain, filled in from reference TRBV11-2 and TRBJ1-2, reads EAGVAQSPRYKIIEKRQSVAFWCNPISGHATLYWYQQILGQGPKLLIQFQNNGVVDDSQLPKDRFSAERLKGVDSTLKIQPAKLEDSAVYLCASSLQAGYGYTFGSGTRLTVV.

The chain is built from TRBV21-1 and TRBJ2-3; no check of the table's D call, TRBD2, against the DNA was made. TRBV21-1 is termed a pseudogene. CDR3 length equals 16 residues. CDR3 sequence reads: CASSKSAGGATDTQYF. CDR3 DNA: TGTGCCAGCAGCAAAAGCGCCGGGGGGGCGACGGATACGCAGTATTTT.

The chain carries TRBV2 and TRBJ1-6; 7 nucleotides match TRBD1. V lost 7 bases, J lost 10 bases, and 7 bases stayed unmatched. Germline CDR1 reads SNHLY; CDR2 reads FYNNEI. This CDR3 is 13 amino acids long. CDR3 protein: CASIRDRQSPLHF. CDR3 DNA: TGTGCCAGCATTAGGGACAGACAATCACCCCTCCACTTT.

V is TRBV7-6 and J is TRBJ2-3; maybe TRBD2 (6 bases). The V gene lost 1 base and the J gene lost 2 bases, with 16 bases spanning the gap. From germline, CDR1 is SGHVS and CDR2 FNYEAQ. The CDR3 spans 17 residues. The chain's CDR3 is CASSLVARDSVTDTQYF. The DNA of the CDR3 is TGTGCCAGCAGCTTAGTGGCGCGGGACTCTGTCACAGATACGCAGTATTTT.

This chain connects TRBV6-5 to TRBJ1-2; 7 nucleotides agree with TRBD1. V lost 7 bases, J lost 10 bases, and 6 bases stayed unmatched. Germline V gene lookup returns CDR1 MNHEY and CDR2 SVGAGI. This CDR3 comprises 11 residues. CDR3 region: CASMITGAYTF. CDR3 sequence (DNA): TGTGCCAGCATGATAACAGGGGCCTACACCTTC.

The sample holds one count of this clone. This sequence joins TRBV5-6 and TRBJ2-1; the match to TRBD2 covers 8 bases. This CDR3 is 14 amino acids long. The J segment lost 8 bases and the V segment lost 0 bases, leaving 4 bases of the junction unmatched. Germline-derived CDR1 and CDR2 are SGHDT and YYEEEE. CDR3 nucleotide sequence: TGTGCCAGCAGCTTGGCGGGAGGGCCGGATGAGCAGTTCTTC. It is translated as CASSLAGGPDEQFF.

The chain joins TRBV5-1 to TRBJ1-5; 8 bases agree with TRBD1. CDR1 SGHRS and CDR2 YFSETQ come from the germline V gene. This CDR3 contains 16 residues. V trimming: 0 bases; J trimming: 0 bases; junction bases outside the gene matches: 2. The CDR3 loop reads CASSLGTGNSNQPQHF. The CDR3 nucleotides are TGCGCCAGCAGCTTGGGGACAGGGAATAGCAATCAGCCCCAGCATTTT. Combining the CDR3 with reference TRBV5-1 and TRBJ1-5 gives the whole variable domain KAGVTQTPRYLIKTRGQQVTLSCSPISGHRSVSWYQQTPGQGLQFLFEYFSETQRNKGNFPGRFSGRQFSNSRSEMNVSTLELGDSALYLCASSLGTGNSNQPQHFGDGTRLSIL.

CDR3 nucleotides: TGTGCCAGCAGCTTCGGGACAGGGCTCTACCAGGGGGGCTACACCTTC. Translating gives CASSFGTGLYQGGYTF. The V and J genes are TRBV5-5 and TRBJ1-2, with TRBD1 matching over 9 bases. The germline gives CDR1 SGHKS, CDR2 YYEKEE (reference sequence). The CDR3 extends over 16 amino acids. The ends lost 2 bases at V and 8 bases at J; junction bases unmatched: 13. Filled out from reference TRBV5-5 and TRBJ1-2, the complete variable domain reads DAGVTQSPTHLIKTRGQQVTLRCSPISGHKSVSWYQQVLGQGPQFIFQYYEKEERGRGNFPDRFSARQFPNYSSELNVNALLLGDSALYLCASSFGTGLYQGGYTFGSGTRLTVV.

V gene TRBV11-2 combines with J gene TRBJ1-6; TRBD1 agrees at 9 bases. Germline values: CDR1 SGHAT, CDR2 FQNNGV. The CDR3 extends over 15 amino acids. The trim removed 4 bases at V and 4 bases at J, leaving 2 bases unmatched. DNA for the CDR3: TGTGCCAGCAGCTCAGGACAGGGGTATAATTCACCCCTCCACTTT. The encoded protein is CASSSGQGYNSPLHF.

V is TRBV7-9 and J is TRBJ2-1, with 8 bases aligning to TRBD1. Per germline, CDR1 SEHNR and CDR2 FQNEAQ (reference sequence). The ends lost 5 bases at V and 6 bases at J; junction bases unmatched: 9. This CDR3 has 15 amino acids. DNA for the CDR3: TGTGCCAGCAGCCCCGCCGGGACAGGTTTCAATGAGCAGTTCTTC. Translated: CASSPAGTGFNEQFF.

The CDR3 nucleotides read TGTGCCAGTAGTATCCAGGACTCAAAGATTTCTGGAAACACCATATATTTT. It yields the protein CASSIQDSKISGNTIYF. This sequence joins TRBV19 and TRBJ1-3; D is uncertain. Per the germline V gene, CDR1 is LNHDA and CDR2 is SQIVND (reference sequence). Trimming removed 3 bases from V and 1 base from J, with 16 bases in between. The CDR3 contains 17 residues.

This chain joins TRBV6-5 and TRBJ1-2; D gene uncertain. Germline V CDR1 and CDR2: MNHEY, SVGAGI. The CDR3 sequence is 14 residues long. Trimming pared 2 bases from V and 8 bases from J, leaving 15 bases between. Here the CDR3 reads CASSYEERVGGYTF. The CDR3 coding sequence is TGTGCCAGCAGTTACGAAGAGCGAGTTGGCGGCTACACCTTC.

The chain has TRBV5-8 and TRBJ1-6, with TRBD1 matching over 8 bases. Germline CDR1 and CDR2: SGHTS and YDEGEE. V was pared by 3 bases and J by 7 bases, with 3 bases of the junction left unmatched. This CDR3 is 14 amino acids long. The CDR3 loop reads CASSYTGGNSPLHF. CDR3 in DNA: TGTGCCAGCAGCTATACAGGGGGGAATTCACCCCTCCACTTT.

This clone was counted a single time. V usage is TRBV29-1 and J usage is TRBJ2-3; TRBD1 matches at 7 bases. This CDR3 is 13 amino acids long. V shed 5 bases and J 1 base; nucleotides not matched to a gene: 3. Germline loops: CDR1 SQVTM, CDR2 ANQGSEA. The CDR3 DNA reads as TGCAGCGTTAGTGGACAGGGCACAGATACGCAGTATTTT. Protein sequence: CSVSGQGTDTQYF.

This clone was picked up one time. The chain links TRBV5-4 to TRBJ1-1; maybe TRBD1 (6 bases). Trimming removed 0 bases at V and 3 bases at J, with 12 bases between. The V gene's germline CDR1 is SGHNT and CDR2 YYREEE (reference sequence). This CDR3 is 15 amino acids long. The CDR3 reads CASSLEPGQDTEAFF. CDR3 sequence (DNA): TGTGCCAGCAGCTTGGAACCGGGACAAGACACTGAAGCTTTCTTT.

The genes are TRBV19 and TRBJ1-1; TRBD1 matches 8 bases. With V trimmed by 6 bases and J by 1 base, 7 bases remained unmatched. CDR3 length: 15 amino acids. The germline gives CDR1 LNHDA, CDR2 SQIVND (reference sequence). CDR3 coding DNA: TGTGCCAGTAGCAGGCAGGGGGCGGGGAACACTGAAGCTTTCTTT. This translates into CASSRQGAGNTEAFF. Supplemented by reference TRBV19 and TRBJ1-1, the full variable domain reads DGGITQSPKYLFRKEGQNVTLSCEQNLNHDAMYWYRQDPGQGLRLIYYSQIVNDFQKGDIAEGYSVSREKKESFPLTVTSAQKNPTAFYLCASSRQGAGNTEAFFGQGTRLTVV.

This clone has just one count. The chain joins TRBV28 to TRBJ2-1; 10 bases match TRBD1. The CDR3 has 16 residues. CDR1 is MDHEN and CDR2 is SYDVKM in the germline V gene. V shed 7 bases and J 7 bases; nucleotides not matched to a gene: 13. The CDR3 sequence: CASTVSRTGGRNEQFF. CDR3 sequence (DNA): TGTGCCAGCACCGTCTCCCGGACAGGGGGACGTAATGAGCAGTTCTTC.